This T cell receptor (beta chain) was sequenced in a study of molecular identifiers for immune sequencing clone quantification. Study-level findings and limits: Clonotypes surpassing 20 RNA copies contained over 99% of effector molecules, versus under 1% in naive cells. Spiked Jurkat TCR RNA equal to one cell could reportedly be picked out among over 850,000 naive cells.

Losses at the gene ends were 6 bases for V and 5 bases for J; bases not matched to a gene: 17. CDR1 and CDR2 (germline): DFQATT, SNEGSKA (reference sequence). The CDR3 contains 17 residues. In preparing bulk TCR libraries, previously described methods and listed TCR primers were used. TCRdb ran MiXCR on the PCR reads and lists one entry per CDR3 protein. The profile shows about 640,000 distinct CDR3 sequences, 20% of them singletons. Points on this clonotype: Its antigen is unidentified.

With 10%, 30% or 50% of RNA, roughly 17,000 to 1,000,000 naive CD8 T cells were sequenced. The chain employs TRBV20-1 and TRBJ2-7; TRBD2 matches 12 bases. Material: naive CD8+ T cells from blood, with Jurkat cell RNA spiked in. The subset is: FACS-sorted CD8+CD4-CCR7+CD45RA+ naive T cells. The sequence was obtained from a human donor in good health. Some libraries in this study had Jurkat cell RNA spiked in. The CDR3 DNA is TGCAGTGCCGCACCGGGACTAGCGGGCGTCCTGTATCACGAGCAGTACTTC. Translation: CSAAPGLAGVLYHEQYF.